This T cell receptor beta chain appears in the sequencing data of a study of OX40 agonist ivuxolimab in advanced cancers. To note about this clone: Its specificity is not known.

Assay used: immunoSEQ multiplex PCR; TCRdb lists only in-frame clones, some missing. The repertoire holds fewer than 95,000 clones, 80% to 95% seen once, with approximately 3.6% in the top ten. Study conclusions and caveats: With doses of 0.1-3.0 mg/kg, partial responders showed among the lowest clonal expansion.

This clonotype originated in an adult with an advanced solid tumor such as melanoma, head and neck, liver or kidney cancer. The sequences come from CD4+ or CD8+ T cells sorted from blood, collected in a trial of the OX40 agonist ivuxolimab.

CDR3 DNA sequence: TGTGCCAGCAGCCCAGGCTCACTCAGGACCGGGGAGCTGTTTTTT. This translates into CASSPGSLRTGELFF. V is TRBV13 and J is TRBJ2-2; D ambiguous. Germline CDR1 is PRHDT and CDR2 is FYEKMQ (reference sequence). This CDR3 has 15 amino acids. V was clipped by 5 bases and J by 5 bases, with 15 bases between them. Looking up the rest from reference TRBV13 and TRBJ2-2 gives the full variable domain: AAGVIQSPRHLIKEKRETATLKCYPIPRHDTVYWYQQGPGQDPQFLISFYEKMQSDKGSIPDRFSAQQFSDYHSELNMSSLELGDSALYFCASSPGSLRTGELFFGEGSRLTVL.